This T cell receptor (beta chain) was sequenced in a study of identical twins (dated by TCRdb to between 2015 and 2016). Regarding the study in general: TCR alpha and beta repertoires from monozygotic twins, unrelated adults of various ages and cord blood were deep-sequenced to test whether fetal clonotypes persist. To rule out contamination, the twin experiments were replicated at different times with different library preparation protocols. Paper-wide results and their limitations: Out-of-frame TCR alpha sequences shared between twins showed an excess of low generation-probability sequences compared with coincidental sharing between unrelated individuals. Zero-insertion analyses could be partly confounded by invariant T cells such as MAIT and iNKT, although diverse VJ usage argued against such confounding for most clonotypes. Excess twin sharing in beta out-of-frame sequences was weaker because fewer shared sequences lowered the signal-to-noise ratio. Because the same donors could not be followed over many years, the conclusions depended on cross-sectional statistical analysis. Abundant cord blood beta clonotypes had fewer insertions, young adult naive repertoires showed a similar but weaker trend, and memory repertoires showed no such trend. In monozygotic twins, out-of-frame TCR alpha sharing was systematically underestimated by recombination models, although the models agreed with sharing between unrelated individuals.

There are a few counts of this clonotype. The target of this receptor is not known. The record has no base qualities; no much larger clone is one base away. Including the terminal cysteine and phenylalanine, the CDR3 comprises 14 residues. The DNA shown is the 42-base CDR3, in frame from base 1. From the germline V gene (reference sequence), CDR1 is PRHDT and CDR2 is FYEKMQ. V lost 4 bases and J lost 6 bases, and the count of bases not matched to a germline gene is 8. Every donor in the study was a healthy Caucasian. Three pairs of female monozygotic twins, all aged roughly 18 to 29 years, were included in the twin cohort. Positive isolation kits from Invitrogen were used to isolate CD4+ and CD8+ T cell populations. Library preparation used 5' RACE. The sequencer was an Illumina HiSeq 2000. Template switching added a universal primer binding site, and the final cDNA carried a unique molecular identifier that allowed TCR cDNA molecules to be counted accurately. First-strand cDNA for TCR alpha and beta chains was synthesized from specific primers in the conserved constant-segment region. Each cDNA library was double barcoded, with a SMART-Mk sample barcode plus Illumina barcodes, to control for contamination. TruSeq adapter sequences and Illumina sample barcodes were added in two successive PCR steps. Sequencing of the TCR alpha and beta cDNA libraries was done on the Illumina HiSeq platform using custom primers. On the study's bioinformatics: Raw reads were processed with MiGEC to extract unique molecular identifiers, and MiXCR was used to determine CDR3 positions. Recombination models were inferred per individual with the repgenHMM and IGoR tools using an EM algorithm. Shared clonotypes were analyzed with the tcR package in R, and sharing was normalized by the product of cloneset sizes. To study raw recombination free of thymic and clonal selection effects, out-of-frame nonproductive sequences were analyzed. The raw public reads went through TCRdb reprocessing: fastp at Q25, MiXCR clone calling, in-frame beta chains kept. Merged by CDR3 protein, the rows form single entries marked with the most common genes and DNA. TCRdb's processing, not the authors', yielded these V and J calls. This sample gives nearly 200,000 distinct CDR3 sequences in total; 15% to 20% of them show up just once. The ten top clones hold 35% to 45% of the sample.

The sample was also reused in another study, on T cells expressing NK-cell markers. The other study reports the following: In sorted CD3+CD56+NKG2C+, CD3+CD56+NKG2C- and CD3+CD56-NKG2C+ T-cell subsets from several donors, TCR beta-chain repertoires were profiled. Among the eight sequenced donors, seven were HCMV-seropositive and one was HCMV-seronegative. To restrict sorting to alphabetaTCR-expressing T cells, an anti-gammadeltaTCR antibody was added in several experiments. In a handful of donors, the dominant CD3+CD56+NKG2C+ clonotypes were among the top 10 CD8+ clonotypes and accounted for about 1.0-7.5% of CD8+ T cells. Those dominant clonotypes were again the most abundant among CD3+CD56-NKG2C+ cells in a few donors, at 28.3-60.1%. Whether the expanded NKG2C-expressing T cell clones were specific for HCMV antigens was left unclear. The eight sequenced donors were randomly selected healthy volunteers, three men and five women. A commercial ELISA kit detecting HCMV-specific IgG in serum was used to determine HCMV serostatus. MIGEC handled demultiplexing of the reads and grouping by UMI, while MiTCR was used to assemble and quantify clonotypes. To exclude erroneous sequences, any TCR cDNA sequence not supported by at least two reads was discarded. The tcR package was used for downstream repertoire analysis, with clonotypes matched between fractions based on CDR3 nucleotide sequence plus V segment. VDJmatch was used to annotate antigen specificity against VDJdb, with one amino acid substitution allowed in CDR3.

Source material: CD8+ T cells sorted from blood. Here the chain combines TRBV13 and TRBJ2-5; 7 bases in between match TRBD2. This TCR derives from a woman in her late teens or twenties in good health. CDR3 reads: CASSSPAGLKTQYF. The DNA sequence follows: TGTGCCAGCAGCTCCCCCGCGGGACTAAAGACCCAGTACTTC.